The T cell receptor (beta chain) under discussion was sequenced for a study of TIL therapy for anti-PD-1-resistant metastatic lung cancer. The wider study: Most patients had lung adenocarcinoma. Regarding the study as a whole: Compared with baseline intratumoral T cells, expanded TIL cultures were more clonal and less diverse (roughly 6.3% vs 31%).

From germline, CDR1 is SGDLS and CDR2 YYNGEE. V was trimmed by 3 bases and J by 1 base, leaving 13 bases between them. The CDR3 is 15 residues long. The immunoSEQ assay was v3. Libraries were sequenced to around 2 million read pairs (survey) or roughly 4.5-6 million (deep). Assay used: immunoSEQ multiplex PCR; TCRdb lists only in-frame clones, some missing. The repertoire has approximately 95,000 clones, around three fifths of them found once; the top ten carry roughly 11%. Comments on this clone: Antigen unknown.

The time point here: pre-treatment sample, taken before nivolumab and TIL therapy. The tumor samples were excised metastases, mostly pleural nodules or supraclavicular lymph nodes. Tumors were harvested before any PD-1/PD-L1 blockade. The origin of this receptor is a person aged 30 to 80 with non-small cell lung cancer. The material sequenced was tumor tissue, taken at baseline. This chain joins TRBV9 and TRBJ1-1, with D perhaps TRBD1 (5 bases). CDR3 coding DNA: TGTGCCAGCAGCGGATTCCCTCAGGGGAACACTGAAGCTTTCTTT. Translation gives CASSGFPQGNTEAFF.